The rows below give T cell receptor beta chains drawn from one sample of a study of cytomegalovirus exposure and HLA in healthy donors. This table comes from immunoSEQ multiplex PCR, and its TCRdb copy is limited to in-frame clones, with some not included. The sample includes about 120,000 clones, about 61% of them seen just once. Specimen: PBMCs. The receptors were sampled from a man younger than 35 in good health and CMV-seropositive. Both conserved end residues are part of each CDR3. A D gene is named only where the DNA matches it firmly. Rows may omit the clone size; those that give it use once, few, many or a size class.

cdr3_length	v_call	clone_size	d_call	j_call	cdr3_aa	cdr3_nt
15	TRBV27	.	TRBD1	TRBJ1-1	CASSPVQGSYTEAFF	TGTGCCAGCAGCCCCGTACAGGGGTCTTACACTGAAGCTTTCTTT
15	TRBV9	.	TRBD1	TRBJ2-2	CASSKTGVHTGELFF	TGTGCCAGCAGCAAAACAGGGGTACACACCGGGGAGCTGTTTTTT
15	TRBV7-9	.	TRBD2	TRBJ2-5	CSSSLTTSGQETQYF	TGTTCCAGCAGCTTAACGACTAGCGGCCAAGAGACCCAGTACTTC
14	TRBV27	.	.	TRBJ1-6	CASRPGKGVNPLHF	TGTGCCAGCAGACCCGGGAAGGGGGTCAACCCCCTCCACTTT
15	TRBV2	.	.	TRBJ2-7	CASSDKSGAYLEQYF	TGTGCCAGCAGTGATAAGTCAGGGGCATACCTCGAGCAGTACTTC
16	TRBV15	.	.	TRBJ1-6	CATSRDGAGKDSPLHF	TGTGCCACCAGCAGAGATGGGGCAGGGAAGGATTCACCCCTCCACTTT
12	TRBV30	.	TRBD1	TRBJ2-7	CAFRTGASEQYF	TGTGCCTTCCGGACAGGAGCGAGCGAGCAGTACTTC
11	TRBV30	once	.	TRBJ2-1	CAWTTQAARFF	TGTGCCTGGACGACACAGGCGGCCCGGTTCTTC
15	TRBV6-1	few	.	TRBJ1-4	CASRASTGLNEKLFF	TGTGCCAGCAGAGCCTCAACCGGACTAAATGAAAAACTGTTTTTT
16	TRBV6-7	few	.	TRBJ1-4	CASSYSLQGANEKLFF	TGTGCCAGCAGTTACTCCCTACAGGGAGCTAATGAAAAACTGTTTTTT
15	TRBV14	.	.	TRBJ1-6	CASSQDRRENSPLHF	TGTGCCAGCAGCCAAGATCGACGGGAGAATTCACCCCTCCACTTT
18	TRBV11-3	.	TRBD2	TRBJ2-1	CASSLGLLAGGRHNEQFF	TGTGCCAGCAGCTTAGGTTTACTAGCGGGGGGGAGGCACAATGAGCAGTTCTTC
16	TRBV6-5	.	TRBD1	TRBJ2-7	CASSYSTGQGSYEQYF	TGTGCCAGCAGTTACTCGACGGGACAGGGTTCCTACGAGCAGTACTTC
12	TRBV6-1	many	.	TRBJ2-3	CASSGTSNTQYF	TGTGCCAGCAGTGGGACATCAAATACGCAGTATTTT
15	TRBV4-1	.	TRBD1	TRBJ2-3	CASSQGQGSTDTQYF	TGCGCCAGCAGCCAGGGACAGGGTAGCACAGATACGCAGTATTTT
18	TRBV28	.	.	TRBJ1-6	CASSPQYQPGSYNSPLHF	TGTGCCAGCAGTCCCCAGTACCAACCGGGCTCCTATAATTCACCCCTCCACTTT
13	TRBV7-9	.	TRBD1	TRBJ1-2	CASSYGTGSGYTF	TGTGCCAGCAGCTACGGGACAGGGTCTGGCTACACCTTC
15	TRBV7-2	.	.	TRBJ2-1	CASSLAAGLYNEQFF	TGTGCCAGCAGCTTAGCGGCGGGTCTCTACAATGAGCAGTTCTTC
16	TRBV15	.	TRBD1	TRBJ2-7	CATSRDGRQGIYEQYF	TGTGCCACCAGCAGAGATGGGCGACAGGGAATCTACGAGCAGTACTTC
13	TRBV4-2	.	TRBD2	TRBJ2-5	CASSTSGGETQYF	TGTGCCAGCAGCACGAGCGGGGGGGAGACCCAGTACTTC
13	TRBV28	few	.	TRBJ2-1	CASSGRSYNEQFF	TGTGCCAGCAGTGGCAGGTCCTACAATGAGCAGTTCTTC
15	TRBV29-1	.	TRBD1	TRBJ2-3	CSVDGTAESTDTQYF	TGCAGCGTTGATGGGACAGCTGAGAGCACAGATACGCAGTATTTT
16	TRBV5-1	.	TRBD1	TRBJ2-2	CASSAAGTGGSGELFF	TGCGCCAGCAGCGCGGCCGGGACAGGGGGCTCCGGGGAGCTGTTTTTT
15	TRBV18	.	TRBD1	TRBJ1-3	CASSPTGTGGSTIYF	TGTGCCAGCTCACCAACCGGGACAGGGGGCAGTACCATATATTTT
13	TRBV30	.	TRBD1	TRBJ1-2	CAWIDREYGGYTF	TGTGCCTGGATAGACAGGGAGTACGGTGGCTACACCTTC
15	TRBV11-3	.	TRBD1	TRBJ2-1	CASRQSGQGSNEQFF	TGTGCCAGCAGGCAATCGGGACAGGGGAGCAATGAGCAGTTCTTC
11	TRBV6-4	few	.	TRBJ2-1	CASSNRKEQFF	TGTGCCAGCAGTAACAGGAAGGAGCAGTTCTTC
15	TRBV15	few	.	TRBJ1-5	CATKQLPGGNQPQHF	TGTGCCACCAAACAGTTGCCGGGGGGCAATCAGCCCCAGCATTTT